These T cell receptor beta chains were read from a single sample in a study of beta chain features in type 1 diabetes. Profiled with immunoSEQ multiplex PCR; TCRdb holds only in-frame clones, not every one. This table has 680,000 or so clones, roughly 16% appearing once. Material for sequencing was naive CD4+ T cells from blood. The origin of the receptors is a man aged 18 to 30 in good health. CDR3s include the opening cysteine and the closing phenylalanine or tryptophan. A D gene is named only where the DNA matches it firmly. Some rows have no size entry. The others give once, few or many, or a class for an expanded clone.

J,D,size,V,DNA,CDR3
TRBJ2-2,TRBD1,few,TRBV29-1,TGCAGCGTACCACAGGGGGCGCGTTACACCGGGGAGCTGTTTTTT,CSVPQGARYTGELFF
TRBJ2-1,-,few,TRBV5-1,TGCGCCAGCAGCTTGAGAGGGGCCTCCTACAATGAGCAGTTCTTC,CASSLRGASYNEQFF
TRBJ1-3,-,few,TRBV2,TGTGCCAGCAGTGACGGTTCACAATTCTCTGGAAACACCATATATTTT,CASSDGSQFSGNTIYF
TRBJ2-2,TRBD1,-,TRBV30,TGTGCACAGACAGGGGCAAGGTCCACCGGGGAGCTGTTTTTT,CAQTGARSTGELFF
TRBJ2-2,-,few,TRBV2,TGTGCCAGCAGAACACAGGGTCCCGGGGAGCTGTTTTTT,CASRTQGPGELFF
TRBJ2-3,-,-,TRBV5-1,TGCGCCAGCAGCGGGGGGCGTTCTTCAGATACGCAGTATTTT,CASSGGRSSDTQYF
TRBJ2-3,TRBD2,-,TRBV5-1,TGCGCCAGCAGCTTGGTGGGACTAGCGGGAACAGATACGCAGTATTTT,CASSLVGLAGTDTQYF
TRBJ2-2,-,few,TRBV7-3,TGTGCCAGCAGCTTAGGGCTAGCGAACACCGGGGAGCTGTTTTTT,CASSLGLANTGELFF
TRBJ1-2,TRBD1,-,TRBV14,TGTGCCAGCAGCCAGAACCGGGCCAAAGGGGGCGGCTACACCTTC,CASSQNRAKGGGYTF
TRBJ1-6,TRBD1,few,TRBV4-3,TGCGCCAGCAGCCAACCCCCAGGGGGTTTCTCCTATAATTCACCCCTCCACTTT,CASSQPPGGFSYNSPLHF
TRBJ2-7,-,few,TRBV19,TGTGCCAGTACAGGTGGCTACGAGCAGTACTTC,CASTGGYEQYF
TRBJ1-1,TRBD1,few,TRBV18,TGTGCCAGCTCCCTGGGACAGGGGCATGCGACTGAAGCTTTCTTT,CASSLGQGHATEAFF
TRBJ2-7,-,-,TRBV9,TGTGCCAGCAGCGCGCAGGTGAGCTCCTACGAGCAGTACTTC,CASSAQVSSYEQYF
TRBJ1-5,TRBD1,few,TRBV7-2,TGTGCCAGCAGCCTGATGGGACAGCTCAATCAGCCCCAGCATTTT,CASSLMGQLNQPQHF
TRBJ2-7,-,few,TRBV9,TGTGCCAGCAGCGTAGCCGCGCATTACTCCTACGAGCAGTACTTC,CASSVAAHYSYEQYF
TRBJ2-7,TRBD2,-,TRBV7-2,TGTGCCAGCACTACCGGACTAGCGGGAGGATACGAGCAGTACTTC,CASTTGLAGGYEQYF
TRBJ2-7,-,-,TRBV19,TGTGCCAGTAGTCCCGAACGGGGGCCGACCTACGAGCAGTACTTC,CASSPERGPTYEQYF
TRBJ2-5,-,-,TRBV10-3,TGTGCCATCAGTGGCAACCAAGAGACCCAGTACTTC,CAISGNQETQYF
TRBJ2-7,TRBD2,-,TRBV19,TGTGCCAGTAGTGTCCGAGGCGGGGGTAGCTACGAGCAGTACTTC,CASSVRGGGSYEQYF
TRBJ2-1,TRBD2,-,TRBV5-1,TGCGCCAGCAGCTTGGAACTAGCGGGAGGGCAGCAGTTCTTC,CASSLELAGGQQFF
TRBJ2-7,-,few,TRBV20-1,TGCAGTGCTAGTATAGTTCGAATGTACTTC,CSASIVRMYF
TRBJ2-1,-,few,TRBV9,TGTGCCAGCAGCGTATTCGAAAGCGTCGATTCCTACAATGAGCAGTTCTTC,CASSVFESVDSYNEQFF
TRBJ2-1,TRBD1,few,TRBV18,TGTGCCAGCTCACGCGGACAGGGAGGTAGGAATGAGCAGTTCTTC,CASSRGQGGRNEQFF
TRBJ2-6,-,-,TRBV27,TGTGCCAGCAGTCTCTACAGTCGGATCTCTGGGGCCAACGTCCTGACTTTC,CASSLYSRISGANVLTF
TRBJ1-4,-,-,TRBV9,TGTGCCAGCAGCCAGACAAACTCGGAAGAAAAACTGTTTTTT,CASSQTNSEEKLFF
TRBJ2-7,-,-,TRBV5-6,TGTGCCAGCAGCTTGCGGGGACGGGTTCCCTACGAGCAGTACTTC,CASSLRGRVPYEQYF
TRBJ2-7,-,-,TRBV2,TGTGCCAGTAGTAACTACGAGCAGTACTTC,CASSNYEQYF
TRBJ2-1,-,few,TRBV4-2,TGTGCCAGCAGCCAACCTGGGAGTGGGGGCGACAATGAGCAGTTCTTC,CASSQPGSGGDNEQFF
TRBJ1-5,TRBD1,few,TRBV2,TGTGCCAGTCAGGGGGTGCAGAATCAGCCCCAGCATTTT,CASQGVQNQPQHF
TRBJ1-5,TRBD1,-,TRBV9,TGTGCCAGCAGCATGACAGGGGCGGGCAATCAGCCCCAGCATTTT,CASSMTGAGNQPQHF
TRBJ1-2,-,-,TRBV15,TGTGCCACCAGCAGTAACGGCTACTATGGCTACACCTTC,CATSSNGYYGYTF
TRBJ2-3,-,few,TRBV9,TGTGCCAGCAGCGTGCTCCGGGCCACCACAGATACGCAGTATTTT,CASSVLRATTDTQYF
TRBJ2-2,-,few,TRBV28,TGTGCCAGCAGCCTAGACACCACCGGGGAGCTGTTTTTT,CASSLDTTGELFF
TRBJ2-2,TRBD2,-,TRBV7-3,TGTGCCAGCAGTCTTATAGCGGGAGTCTCTACCGGGGAGCTGTTTTTT,CASSLIAGVSTGELFF
TRBJ2-5,TRBD2,few,TRBV11-2,TGTGCCAGCAGCTTAGTCCTAGCCGGACTAGGGAGCCAGTACTTC,CASSLVLAGLGSQYF
TRBJ2-1,TRBD2,-,TRBV28,TGTGCCAGCACCGGACTAGCGGTCAACAATGAGCAGTTCTTC,CASTGLAVNNEQFF
TRBJ2-2,-,few,TRBV29-1,TGCAGCGTTAATGGGGCGACCGGGGAGCTGTTTTTT,CSVNGATGELFF
TRBJ2-3,TRBD1,-,TRBV9,TGTGCCAGCAGCAGACAGGGGAACACAGATACGCAGTATTTT,CASSRQGNTDTQYF
TRBJ1-2,-,-,TRBV4-3,TGCGCCAGCAGCCAAGATGCCGACAGGTCCTATGGCTACACCTTC,CASSQDADRSYGYTF
TRBJ1-2,-,-,TRBV29-1,TGCAGCGTTTTGAGGAGGACCTATGGCTACACCTTC,CSVLRRTYGYTF
TRBJ2-3,TRBD2,-,TRBV27,TGTGCCAGCAGTGGGGGGGACCGAATCACAGATACGCAGTATTTT,CASSGGDRITDTQYF
TRBJ2-1,-,few,TRBV7-2,TGTGCCAGCAGCTTAGGCGGGAACTCCTACAATGAGCAGTTCTTC,CASSLGGNSYNEQFF
TRBJ2-3,TRBD2,few,TRBV5-1,TGCGCCAGCCGGGACTACGCTCCAGATACGCAGTATTTT,CASRDYAPDTQYF
TRBJ2-6,-,-,TRBV19,TGTGCCAGTAGTATCGGGGAGGCTGGGGCCAACGTCCTGACTTTC,CASSIGEAGANVLTF
TRBJ1-5,-,-,TRBV19,TGTGCCACTACTCCCGGCGCGGGGGGCAATCAGCCCCAGCATTTT,CATTPGAGGNQPQHF
TRBJ1-5,TRBD1,-,TRBV4-1,TGCGCCAGCAGCCAGGGCCGCAGGGGGAATCAGCCCCAGCATTTT,CASSQGRRGNQPQHF
TRBJ2-7,-,-,TRBV7-6,TGTGCCAGCAGCTTACAGCCAGCCTACGAGCAGTACTTC,CASSLQPAYEQYF
TRBJ2-3,-,-,TRBV4-2,TGTGCCAGCAGCCAAGAATCTGAGGGCTGGGCCGGTACGCAGTATTTT,CASSQESEGWAGTQYF
TRBJ2-1,-,-,TRBV6-6,TGTGCCAGCAATCGGCAGGATGACTACAATGAGCAGTTCTTC,CASNRQDDYNEQFF
TRBJ1-2,TRBD1,-,TRBV6-5,TGTGCCAGCAGTTCCGCGGGACAGGGGCTCTATGGCTACACCTTC,CASSSAGQGLYGYTF
TRBJ2-1,TRBD1,few,TRBV5-1,TGCGCCAGCAGCGCCGGGACAGGGGACAATGAGCAGTTCTTC,CASSAGTGDNEQFF
TRBJ1-2,TRBD1,-,TRBV5-1,TGCGCCAGCAGCTCAGGGGGAATGAACTATGGCTACACCTTC,CASSSGGMNYGYTF
TRBJ1-4,-,few,TRBV14,TGTGCCAGACGAACAGGGTTTGCAACTAATGAAAAACTGTTTTTT,CARRTGFATNEKLFF
TRBJ2-1,TRBD2,few,TRBV18,TGTGCCAGCTCACCGGGGCGGGGGAACTACAATGAGCAGTTCTTC,CASSPGRGNYNEQFF
TRBJ2-6,-,few,TRBV28,TGTGCCAGCAGTTTTCCCCGGATTACCTCTGGGGCCAACGTCCTGACTTTC,CASSFPRITSGANVLTF
TRBJ2-5,TRBD2,-,TRBV9,TGTGCCAGCAGCGTAGGAGGCGGGACTAGGGGCGAGACCCAGTACTTC,CASSVGGGTRGETQYF
TRBJ2-5,-,few,TRBV27,TGTGCCAGCAGAGGACCCCGGGAGACCCAGTACTTC,CASRGPRETQYF
TRBJ1-2,-,few,TRBV7-9,TGTGCCAGCAGCTTAGGTTTGGGGAACTATGGCTACACCTTC,CASSLGLGNYGYTF